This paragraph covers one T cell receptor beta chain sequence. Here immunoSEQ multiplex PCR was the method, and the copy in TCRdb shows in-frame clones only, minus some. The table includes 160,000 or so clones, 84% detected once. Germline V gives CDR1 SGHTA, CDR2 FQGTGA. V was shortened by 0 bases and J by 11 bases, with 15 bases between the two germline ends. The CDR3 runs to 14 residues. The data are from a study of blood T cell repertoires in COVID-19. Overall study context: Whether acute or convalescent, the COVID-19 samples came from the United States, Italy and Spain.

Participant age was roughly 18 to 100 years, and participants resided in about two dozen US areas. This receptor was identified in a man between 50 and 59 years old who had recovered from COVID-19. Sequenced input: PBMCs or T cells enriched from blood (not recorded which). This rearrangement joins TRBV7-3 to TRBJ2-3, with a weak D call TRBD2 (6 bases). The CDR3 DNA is TGTGCCAGCAGCTTAACGGCGATGGGGACTCAGCAGTATTTT. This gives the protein CASSLTAMGTQQYF.